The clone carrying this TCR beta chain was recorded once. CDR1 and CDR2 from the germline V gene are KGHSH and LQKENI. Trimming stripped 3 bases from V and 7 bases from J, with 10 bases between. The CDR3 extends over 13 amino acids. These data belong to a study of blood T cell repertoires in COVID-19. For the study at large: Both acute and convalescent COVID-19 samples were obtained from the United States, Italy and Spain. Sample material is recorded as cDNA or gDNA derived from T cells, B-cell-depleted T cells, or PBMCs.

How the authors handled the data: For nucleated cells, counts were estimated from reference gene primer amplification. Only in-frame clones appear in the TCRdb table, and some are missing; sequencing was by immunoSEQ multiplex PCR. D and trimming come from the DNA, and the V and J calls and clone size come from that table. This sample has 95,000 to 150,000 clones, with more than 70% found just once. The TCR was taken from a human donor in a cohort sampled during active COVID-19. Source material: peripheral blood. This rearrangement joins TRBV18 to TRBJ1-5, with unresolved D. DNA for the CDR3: TGTGCCAGCTCACCCGAGGCGAGCCAGCCCCAGCATTTT. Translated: CASSPEASQPQHF.